Listed below are T cell receptor beta chains from one sample, sequenced in a study of blood T cell repertoires in COVID-19. Only in-frame clones appear in the TCRdb table, and some are missing; sequencing was by immunoSEQ multiplex PCR. The profile shows fewer than 40,000 clones, roughly 85% of them singletons. The sample consisted of peripheral blood. The receptors stem from an elderly man with active COVID-19. Each CDR3 is given without its conserved first and last residue. A D gene is named only where the DNA matches it firmly.

v_gene: TRBV18
len: 12
d_gene: TRBD1
CDR3aa: ASSPGQVDNEQF

v_gene: TRBV4-3
len: 11
d_gene: NA
CDR3aa: ASPDRNTGELF

v_gene: TRBV6-4
len: 13
d_gene: NA
CDR3aa: ASSDNRFGTDTQY

v_gene: TRBV5-1
len: 14
d_gene: NA
CDR3aa: ASSSALLARRETQY

v_gene: TRBV6-2/TRBV6-3
len: 15
d_gene: TRBD1
CDR3aa: ASSGRLPGQGVPPLH

v_gene: TRBV6-6
len: 13
d_gene: NA
CDR3aa: ASSYPQGGVYGYT

v_gene: TRBV18
len: 11
d_gene: NA
CDR3aa: ASSPVRYNEQF

v_gene: TRBV4-1
len: 12
d_gene: NA
CDR3aa: ASSPGGGLEKLF

v_gene: TRBV6-5
len: 13
d_gene: TRBD2
CDR3aa: ASSPGLPRFGTQY

v_gene: TRBV21-1
len: 15
d_gene: NA
CDR3aa: ASSKAGGRKANYGYT

v_gene: TRBV2
len: 11
d_gene: NA
CDR3aa: ASSPTVNTEAF

v_gene: TRBV12-3/TRBV12-4
len: 11
d_gene: NA
CDR3aa: ASGVKFLEKLF

v_gene: TRBV7-8
len: 15
d_gene: NA
CDR3aa: ASSRGLGGGRDSPLH

v_gene: TRBV5-8
len: 13
d_gene: NA
CDR3aa: ASTAVTANTGELF

v_gene: TRBV2
len: 11
d_gene: TRBD1
CDR3aa: ASRTGGYEKLF

v_gene: TRBV5-1
len: 13
d_gene: NA
CDR3aa: ASSLNGMDGNTIY

v_gene: TRBV5-1
len: 14
d_gene: NA
CDR3aa: ASSLAPGGTYNEQF

v_gene: TRBV19
len: 13
d_gene: TRBD2
CDR3aa: ASSNLAGGVNEQF

v_gene: TRBV30
len: 12
d_gene: NA
CDR3aa: AWSVRRSSYGYT

v_gene: TRBV5-1
len: 12
d_gene: TRBD1
CDR3aa: ASTLDRDTDTQY

v_gene: TRBV2
len: 11
d_gene: TRBD2
CDR3aa: ASSGLAGWEQY

v_gene: TRBV2
len: 13
d_gene: NA
CDR3aa: ASRLLDLPKNIQY

v_gene: TRBV3-1/TRBV3-2
len: 10
d_gene: NA
CDR3aa: ASSRGDYGYT

v_gene: TRBV3-1/TRBV3-2
len: 12
d_gene: NA
CDR3aa: ASSQGRPREKLF

v_gene: TRBV19
len: 13
d_gene: TRBD2
CDR3aa: ASSITSGITGELF

v_gene: TRBV15
len: 10
d_gene: NA
CDR3aa: ATSRSNEKLF

v_gene: TRBV7-2
len: 13
d_gene: TRBD2
CDR3aa: ASSLVLAGYNEQF

v_gene: TRBV9
len: 13
d_gene: NA
CDR3aa: ASSPPVQGGKEQF

v_gene: TRBV7-9
len: 11
d_gene: TRBD1
CDR3aa: ASSWTGGTEAF

v_gene: TRBV30
len: 9
d_gene: NA
CDR3aa: AWSVSQEQF

v_gene: TRBV5-6
len: 9
d_gene: TRBD1
CDR3aa: ASSSTTGNT

v_gene: TRBV7-7
len: 13
d_gene: TRBD2
CDR3aa: ASSLGPGTTYEQY

v_gene: TRBV2
len: 12
d_gene: NA
CDR3aa: ASSPEYSYNEQF

v_gene: TRBV18
len: 12
d_gene: NA
CDR3aa: ASSHGDMNSPLH

v_gene: TRBV29-1
len: 10
d_gene: TRBD1
CDR3aa: SGQGPYNEQF